These 13 T cell receptor beta chains were all obtained from the same sample, sequenced in a study of T cell responses to AZD1222 COVID-19 vaccine. Only in-frame clones appear in the TCRdb table, and some are missing; sequencing was by immunoSEQ multiplex PCR. The sample shows about 140,000 clones, around 90% of them seen only once. This sample comprised peripheral blood, obtained on day 0 of AZD1222 vaccination. Every receptor here comes from an adult in good health.

This sequence joins TRBV19 and TRBJ2-7; D is undetermined. CDR3 length equals 15 residues. The V gene's germline CDR1 is LNHDA and CDR2 SQIVND (reference sequence). Between the trimmed V and J ends, which lost 4 bases and 2 bases, there was a span of 15 bases. CDR3 loop: CASSRTEEGAYEQYF. DNA for the CDR3: TGTGCCAGTAGTAGAACCGAGGAAGGTGCCTACGAGCAGTACTTC. Filled out from reference TRBV19 and TRBJ2-7, the complete variable domain reads DGGITQSPKYLFRKEGQNVTLSCEQNLNHDAMYWYRQDPGQGLRLIYYSQIVNDFQKGDIAEGYSVSREKKESFPLTVTSAQKNPTAFYLCASSRTEEGAYEQYFGPGTRLTVT.

The chain recombines TRBV14 with TRBJ1-1; 7 bases match TRBD1. This CDR3 comprises 17 residues. The J segment lost 2 bases and the V segment lost 3 bases, leaving 12 bases of the junction unmatched. Germline CDR1 reads SGHDN; CDR2 reads FVKESK. The CDR3 DNA reads TGTGCCAGCAGCCAGATGACAGGGAGTAAGGAAAACACTGAAGCTTTCTTT. It specifies CASSQMTGSKENTEAFF.

The rearrangement joins TRBV10-2 to TRBJ2-1; tentatively, D is TRBD1 (6 bases). In germline, CDR1 is WSHSY, CDR2 SAAADI. With 6 bases removed from V and 0 bases from J, the gap between germline ends came to 12 bases. The CDR3 is 15 residues long. CDR3 in DNA: TGCGCCAGCAGCGATGACAGGAGCTCCTACAATGAGCAGTTCTTC. This gives the protein CASSDDRSSYNEQFF.

The chain recombines TRBV5-1 with TRBJ2-7; no firm D call. Trimming shortened V by 1 base and J by 7 bases, and 12 bases separated the two germline ends. This CDR3 is built from 13 residues. Germline V gene sequence: CDR1 SGHRS, CDR2 YFSETQ. CDR3 protein: CASSLNLVEEQYF. In nucleotides, the CDR3 is TGCGCCAGCAGCTTGAACCTAGTGGAGGAGCAGTACTTC.

This clone turned up a few times. The sample holds other DNA sequences that translate to the same CDR3. The chain combines TRBV7-2 with TRBJ1-2; D gene unclear. Germline lookup yields CDR1 SGHTA and CDR2 FQGNSA. The CDR3 has 13 residues. V was clipped by 1 base and J by 2 bases, with 5 bases between them. The chain's CDR3 is CASSLGVNYGYTF. CDR3 nucleotide sequence: TGTGCCAGCAGCTTAGGTGTAAACTATGGCTACACCTTC.

The rearrangement links TRBV2 to TRBJ1-5; 7 nucleotides match TRBD1. V lost 2 bases to trimming and J lost 4 bases; unmatched junction nucleotides: 5. The germline CDR1 and CDR2 sequences are SNHLY and FYNNEI. The CDR3 totals 15 residues. The CDR3 sequence: CASSEQGERNQPQHF. The CDR3 DNA reads TGTGCCAGCAGTGAACAGGGGGAAAGGAATCAGCCCCAGCATTTT.

V gene TRBV6-5 combines with J gene TRBJ1-6; maybe TRBD1 (6 bases). V lost 11 bases to trimming and J lost 7 bases, with 18 bases between them. Germline V gene sequence: CDR1 MNHEY, CDR2 SVGAGI. The CDR3 length is 14 residues. The CDR3 is CAGRLQGANSPLHF. The CDR3 bases are TGTGCCGGCCGACTACAGGGTGCCAATTCACCCCTCCACTTT.

V is TRBV6-5 and J is TRBJ1-1; the D is unclear. Germline V gives CDR1 MNHEY, CDR2 SVGAGI. The CDR3 covers 12 residues. V gave up 7 bases and J gave up 9 bases, with 15 bases separating them. CDR3 nucleotide sequence: TGTGCCAGCACGGTCGGCAGGTCGAAAGCTTTCTTT. Translation gives CASTVGRSKAFF.

A single count supports this clone. The chain carries TRBV2 and TRBJ1-2; the D is unclear. The CDR3 consists of 15 residues. Germline values: CDR1 SNHLY, CDR2 FYNNEI. V lost 3 bases, J lost 2 bases, and 13 bases lay in between. The CDR3 loop reads CASSEGRNKNYGYTF. CDR3 in DNA: TGTGCCAGCAGTGAGGGCAGGAATAAAAACTATGGCTACACCTTC.

The rearrangement joins TRBV5-1 to TRBJ2-1, with 9 nucleotides matching TRBD1. The ends lost 4 bases at V and 5 bases at J; junction bases unmatched: 13. The CDR3 extends over 17 amino acids. Germline assignment: CDR1 SGHRS and CDR2 YFSETQ. As DNA, the CDR3 is TGCGCCAGCAGCCTGCTCGCTTGGGGACAGGGTCACAATGAGCAGTTCTTC. It encodes CASSLLAWGQGHNEQFF.

The V and J genes are TRBV24-1 and TRBJ1-5; 9 bases match TRBD1. Per the germline V gene, CDR1 is KGHDR and CDR2 is SFDVKD. The CDR3 consists of 19 residues. The V gene end was trimmed by 4 bases and the J gene end by 0 bases; junction bases not matched to a gene: 12. In DNA form, the CDR3 reads TGTGCCACCAGTGAAGATGACAGGGGGGGTGATTATAGCAATCAGCCCCAGCATTTT. Encoded protein: CATSEDDRGGDYSNQPQHF.

CDR3 sequence: CASSPGLAGQNEQFF. The CDR3 nucleotides are TGTGCCAGCAGCCCAGGACTAGCGGGGCAGAATGAGCAGTTCTTC. The chain combines TRBV11-2 with TRBJ2-1, with 12 bases fitting TRBD2. Germline values: CDR1 SGHAT, CDR2 FQNNGV. The V and J ends lost 5 bases and 7 bases, in that order; junction bases with no gene match: 6. The CDR3 is 15 amino acids.

In its sample, this clone was seen a few times. The rearrangement links TRBV15 to TRBJ1-3; D is ambiguous. Trimming took 0 bases from V and 0 from J, leaving 12 bases between them. Germline CDR1 LNHNV, CDR2 YYDKDF (reference sequence). The CDR3 is 17 amino acids. Here the CDR3 DNA reads TGTGCCACCAGCAGAGATAGTGCGACCTACTCTGGAAACACCATATATTTT. Its protein is CATSRDSATYSGNTIYF.